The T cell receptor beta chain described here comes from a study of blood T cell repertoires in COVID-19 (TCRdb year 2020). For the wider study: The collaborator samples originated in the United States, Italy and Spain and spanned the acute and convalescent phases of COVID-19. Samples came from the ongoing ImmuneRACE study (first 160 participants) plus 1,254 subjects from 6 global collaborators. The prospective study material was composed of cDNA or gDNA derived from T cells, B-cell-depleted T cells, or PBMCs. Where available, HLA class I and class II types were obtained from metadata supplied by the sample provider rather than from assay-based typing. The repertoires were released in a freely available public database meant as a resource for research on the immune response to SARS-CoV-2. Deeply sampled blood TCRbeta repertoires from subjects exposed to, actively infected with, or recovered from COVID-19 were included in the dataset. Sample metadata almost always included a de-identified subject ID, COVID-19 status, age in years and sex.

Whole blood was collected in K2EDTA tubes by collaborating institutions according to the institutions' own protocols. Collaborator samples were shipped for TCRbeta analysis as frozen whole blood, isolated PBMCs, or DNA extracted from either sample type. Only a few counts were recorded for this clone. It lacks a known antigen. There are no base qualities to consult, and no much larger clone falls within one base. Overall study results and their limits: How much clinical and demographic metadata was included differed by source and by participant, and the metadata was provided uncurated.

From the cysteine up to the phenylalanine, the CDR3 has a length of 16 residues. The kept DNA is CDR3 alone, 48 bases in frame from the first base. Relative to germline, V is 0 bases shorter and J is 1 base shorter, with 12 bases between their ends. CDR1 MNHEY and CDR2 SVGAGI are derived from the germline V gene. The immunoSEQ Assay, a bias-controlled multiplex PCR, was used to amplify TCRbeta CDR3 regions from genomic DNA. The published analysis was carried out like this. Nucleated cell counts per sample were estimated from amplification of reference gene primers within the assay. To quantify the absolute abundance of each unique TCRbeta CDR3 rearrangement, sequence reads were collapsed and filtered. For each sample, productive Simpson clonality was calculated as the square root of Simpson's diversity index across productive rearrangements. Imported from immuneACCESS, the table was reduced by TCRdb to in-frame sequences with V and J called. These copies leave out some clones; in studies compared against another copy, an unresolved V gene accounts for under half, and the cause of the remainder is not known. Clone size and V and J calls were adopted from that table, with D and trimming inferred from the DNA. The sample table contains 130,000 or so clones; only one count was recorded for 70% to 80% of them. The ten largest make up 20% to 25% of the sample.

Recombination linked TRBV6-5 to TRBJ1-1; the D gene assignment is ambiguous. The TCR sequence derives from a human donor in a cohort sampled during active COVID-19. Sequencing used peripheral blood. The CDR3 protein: CASSYSRGFGNTEAFF. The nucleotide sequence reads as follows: TGTGCCAGCAGTTACTCGAGAGGTTTTGGGAACACTGAAGCTTTCTTT.